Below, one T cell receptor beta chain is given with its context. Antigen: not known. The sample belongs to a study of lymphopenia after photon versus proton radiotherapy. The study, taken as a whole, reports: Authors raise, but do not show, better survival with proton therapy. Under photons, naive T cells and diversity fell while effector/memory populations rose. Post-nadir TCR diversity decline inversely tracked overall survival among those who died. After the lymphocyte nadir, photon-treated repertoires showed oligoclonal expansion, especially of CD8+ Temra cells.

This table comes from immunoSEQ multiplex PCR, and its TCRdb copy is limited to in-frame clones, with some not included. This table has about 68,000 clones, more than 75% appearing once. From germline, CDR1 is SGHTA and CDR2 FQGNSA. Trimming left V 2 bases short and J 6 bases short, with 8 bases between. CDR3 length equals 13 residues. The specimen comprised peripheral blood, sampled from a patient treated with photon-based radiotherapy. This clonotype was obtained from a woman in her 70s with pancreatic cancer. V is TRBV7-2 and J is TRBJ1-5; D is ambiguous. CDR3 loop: CASSLNEVQPQHF. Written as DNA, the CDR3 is TGTGCCAGCAGCTTAAACGAAGTTCAGCCCCAGCATTTT. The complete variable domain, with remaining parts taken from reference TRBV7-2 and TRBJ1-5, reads GAGVSQSPSNKVTEKGKDVELRCDPISGHTALYWYRQSLGQGLEFLIYFQGNSAPDKSGLPSDRFSAERTGGSVSTLTIQRTQQEDSAVYLCASSLNEVQPQHFGDGTRLSIL.